This passage covers 8 T cell receptor beta chains from one sample sequenced in a study of blood T cell repertoires in COVID-19. This table comes from immunoSEQ multiplex PCR, and its TCRdb copy is limited to in-frame clones, with some not included. The data show about 430,000 clones, roughly 90% seen once. The sample was PBMCs or T cells enriched from blood (not recorded which). The receptors shown here come from a woman between 25 and 40 years old with acute COVID-19.

This clone was found once. V is TRBV18 and J is TRBJ2-5; 8 bases line up with TRBD2. V lost 3 bases and J lost 4; bases outside the gene matches: 7. The CDR3 consists of 15 residues. The germline V gene has CDR1 KGHSH and CDR2 LQKENI. The DNA of the CDR3 is TGTGCCAGCTCACCCTCCCCCACTAGCGGAGAGACCCAGTACTTC. It specifies CASSPSPTSGETQYF.

This clone was detected only once. This rearrangement joins TRBV6-2 or TRBV6-3 to TRBJ1-2, with 7 positions matching TRBD1. V shed 4 bases and J 8 bases; nucleotides not matched to a gene: 10. Germline V gene sequence: CDR1 MNHEY, CDR2 SVGEGT. The CDR3 has 14 residues. The CDR3 DNA follows: TGTGCCAGCAGTTCAAGGGGGCTAGTCCGCGGCTACACCTTC. Residues: CASSSRGLVRGYTF.

The chain joins TRBV7-6 to TRBJ2-7; D possibly corresponds to TRBD1 (5 bases). The V end was cut by 5 bases, the J end by 6 bases, with 14 bases between. Germline V lookup: CDR1 SGHVS, CDR2 FNYEAQ. The CDR3 is 13 residues long. CDR3 residues: CASSLGQLTEQYF. The CDR3 region has the DNA TGTGCCAGCAGCCTTGGACAACTTACCGAGCAGTACTTC.

V and J are TRBV5-1 and TRBJ1-4, with 9 bases that match TRBD1. Germline values: CDR1 SGHRS, CDR2 YFSETQ. This CDR3 has 15 amino acids. After removal of 3 bases from V and 5 bases from J, the junction contained 5 bases not matched to a gene. CDR3 sequence: CASSWETGGNEKLFF. Written as DNA, the CDR3 is TGCGCCAGCAGCTGGGAGACAGGGGGGAATGAAAAACTGTTTTTT.

A few counts support this clone. The chain combines TRBV7-2 with TRBJ2-7; 8 nucleotides align to TRBD1. The CDR3 spans 16 residues. Germline V lookup: CDR1 SGHTA, CDR2 FQGNSA. V lost 5 bases to trimming and J lost 2 bases; unmatched junction nucleotides: 11. The CDR3, as DNA: TGTGCCAGCAGCCCCCGGACAGGGTTCTATCCCTACGAGCAGTACTTC. Amino acid sequence: CASSPRTGFYPYEQYF.

In this sample, this clone turned up a few times. V gene TRBV12-3 or TRBV12-4 combines with J gene TRBJ2-7; TRBD1 aligns across 11 bases. The CDR3 covers 13 residues. The V and J ends lost 5 bases and 6 bases, in that order; junction bases with no gene match: 3. CDR3 region: CASSTGTGGEQYF. CDR3 coding DNA: TGTGCCAGCAGTACCGGGACAGGGGGCGAGCAGTACTTC.

This clone was recorded a few times. This chain links TRBV19 with TRBJ1-6; 9 bases map to TRBD1. V was pared by 8 bases and J by 7 bases, with 9 bases of the junction left unmatched. There are 15 residues in the CDR3. Looked up from germline, CDR1 is LNHDA and CDR2 is SQIVND (reference sequence). The CDR3 DNA reads as TGTGCCAGTGGGGGACAGGGCATTAAGAATTCACCCCTCCACTTT. Translating gives CASGGQGIKNSPLHF.

J is TRBJ2-1 and V is TRBV9; 7 positions agree with TRBD2. Trimming removed 3 bases from V and 3 bases from J; junction bases left unmatched: 9. Germline V gives CDR1 SGDLS, CDR2 YYNGEE. The CDR3 covers 16 residues. The CDR3 is CASSAGLGLGYNEQFF. In DNA form, the CDR3 reads TGTGCCAGCAGCGCCGGGTTAGGACTAGGCTACAATGAGCAGTTCTTC.